The T cell receptor beta chain described here comes from a study of T cell responses to AZD1222 COVID-19 vaccine. The study's findings and limits: Of spike-specific TCRs, nearly half reportedly target regions left unmutated in variants.

To note about this clone: The antigen remains unidentified.

Only in-frame clones appear in the TCRdb table, and some are missing; sequencing was by immunoSEQ multiplex PCR. The sample lists some 180,000 clones, about nine tenths occurring once. Trimming pared 7 bases from V and 4 bases from J, leaving 25 bases between. The germline gives CDR1 LNHDA, CDR2 SQIVND (reference sequence). The CDR3 is made up of 17 amino acids. The clonotype originates from an adult who received the AZD1222 COVID-19 vaccine. The chain links TRBV19 to TRBJ1-2; perhaps TRBD1 as D (6 bases). The source material was peripheral blood, sampled 28 days after the second AZD1222 dose. The CDR3 DNA is TGTGCCAGTACGGGGAGAAACAGGGTCGGGTTTGGCTATGGCTACACCTTC. Amino acid sequence: CASTGRNRVGFGYGYTF.